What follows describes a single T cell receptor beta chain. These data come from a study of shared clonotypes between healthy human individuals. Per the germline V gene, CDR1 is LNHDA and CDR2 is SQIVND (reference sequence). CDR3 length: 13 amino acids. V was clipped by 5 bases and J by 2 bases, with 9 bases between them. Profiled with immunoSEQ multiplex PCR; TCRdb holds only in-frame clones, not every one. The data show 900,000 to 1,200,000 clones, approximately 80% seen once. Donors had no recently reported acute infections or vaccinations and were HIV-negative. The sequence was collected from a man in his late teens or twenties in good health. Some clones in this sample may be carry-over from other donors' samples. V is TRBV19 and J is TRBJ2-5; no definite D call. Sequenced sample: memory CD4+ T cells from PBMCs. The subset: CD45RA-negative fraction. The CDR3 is CASSPLGQETQYF. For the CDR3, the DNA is TGTGCCAGTAGTCCTCTAGGTCAAGAGACCCAGTACTTC.